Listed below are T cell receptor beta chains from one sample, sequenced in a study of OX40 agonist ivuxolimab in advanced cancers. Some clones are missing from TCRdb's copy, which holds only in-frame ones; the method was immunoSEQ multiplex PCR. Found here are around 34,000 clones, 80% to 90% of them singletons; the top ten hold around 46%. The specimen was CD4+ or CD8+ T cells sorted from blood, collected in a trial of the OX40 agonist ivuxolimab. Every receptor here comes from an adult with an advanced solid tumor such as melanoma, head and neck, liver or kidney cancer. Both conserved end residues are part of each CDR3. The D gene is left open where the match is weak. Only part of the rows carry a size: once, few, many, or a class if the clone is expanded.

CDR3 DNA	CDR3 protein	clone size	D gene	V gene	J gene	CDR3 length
TGTGCCACCAGCCCGGAGGGAGTTGCGTCAGATACGCAGTATTTT	CATSPEGVASDTQYF	NA	NA	TRBV15	TRBJ2-3	15
TGTGCCAGCAGCAAGGCAGGGACCAATGAAAAACTGTTTTTT	CASSKAGTNEKLFF	NA	NA	TRBV21-1	TRBJ1-4	14
TGTGCCAGCAGCTTACCAACCTCGACGAAGACAGCGAACACTGAAGCTTTCTTT	CASSLPTSTKTANTEAFF	NA	NA	TRBV7-8	TRBJ1-1	18
TGTGCCAGCAGTTTATCATTGAGTAGCGGGGGAGTCACAGATACGCAGTATTTT	CASSLSLSSGGVTDTQYF	NA	TRBD2	TRBV27	TRBJ2-3	18
TGCGCCAGCAGTGAGCTAGCGGGGAACACCGGGGAGCTGTTTTTT	CASSELAGNTGELFF	NA	TRBD2	TRBV10-2	TRBJ2-2	15
TGTGCCAGCAGCTTAGTAGGAGTCGAAAACTATGGCTACACCTTC	CASSLVGVENYGYTF	NA	NA	TRBV7-9	TRBJ1-2	15
TGTGCCAGCAGCTTGGCTCTTTTCGGGGGCTACGAGCAGTACTTC	CASSLALFGGYEQYF	NA	NA	TRBV5-8	TRBJ2-7	15
TGTGCCAGCAGCCCCTTAGGAACTGAGCAGTTCTTC	CASSPLGTEQFF	NA	NA	TRBV9	TRBJ2-1	12
TGCGCCAGCAGCCAAGATTCGCAGGGGGGGAACTATGGCTACACCTTC	CASSQDSQGGNYGYTF	NA	TRBD1	TRBV4-1	TRBJ1-2	16
TGTGCCAGCAGTTACCGGGACAGGGCCCTAGATACGCAGTATTTT	CASSYRDRALDTQYF	NA	TRBD1	TRBV27	TRBJ2-3	15
TGCGCCAGCAGCCAAAATCGGGACACCTACACCGGGGAGCTGTTTTTT	CASSQNRDTYTGELFF	few	NA	TRBV4-3	TRBJ2-2	16
TGTGCCAGCAGTTCTGCTGTGACAGTCTACGAGCAGTACTTC	CASSSAVTVYEQYF	NA	NA	TRBV28	TRBJ2-7	14
TGTGCCAGCAGCCCGGCAAGTACCAATGAGCAGTTCTTC	CASSPASTNEQFF	NA	NA	TRBV5-4	TRBJ2-1	13
TGCAGCGTTGTGGCTAACACTGAAGCTTTCTTT	CSVVANTEAFF	NA	NA	TRBV29-1	TRBJ1-1	11
TGTGCCAGCAGTCAAGCTTACGTCGGAAATGGCTACACCTTC	CASSQAYVGNGYTF	NA	NA	TRBV27	TRBJ1-2	14
TGTGCCAGCAGTTACCTTGGGGCCGGCGGTGAGCAGTTCTTC	CASSYLGAGGEQFF	NA	NA	TRBV6-5	TRBJ2-1	14
TGTGCCAGCCCCAGGAGCGAGCAGTACTTC	CASPRSEQYF	once	NA	TRBV27	TRBJ2-7	10
TGTGCCAGCTGGTCAGGGGTCTATGGCTACACCTTC	CASWSGVYGYTF	NA	NA	TRBV25-1	TRBJ1-2	12
TGTGCCAGCTCTGAAGCCGGGACAGGGTTGTCCGGGGCCAACGTCCTGACTTTC	CASSEAGTGLSGANVLTF	NA	TRBD1	TRBV18	TRBJ2-6	18
TGCAGCGTTGAACGCATCAACACCGGGGAGCTGTTTTTT	CSVERINTGELFF	NA	NA	TRBV29-1	TRBJ2-2	13
TGTGCCAGCAGAATAATGACAGGGGGGAACACTGAAGCTTTCTTT	CASRIMTGGNTEAFF	once	TRBD1	TRBV28	TRBJ1-1	15
TGTGCCAGCAGCCCTCCTTTTTCCGGACAGATCTATGGCTACACCTTC	CASSPPFSGQIYGYTF	NA	NA	TRBV7-9	TRBJ1-2	16
TGTGCCAGTACCCCCGGGGGCGACTATCAGCCCCAGCATTTT	CASTPGGDYQPQHF	NA	NA	TRBV19	TRBJ1-5	14
TGTGCCAGCAGTTACGTGGGGGGCACAGATACGCAGTATTTT	CASSYVGGTDTQYF	NA	NA	TRBV6-5	TRBJ2-3	14
TGTGCCAGCAGTTTATTTGCGGGCGTTAATAGCAATCAGCCCCAGCATTTT	CASSLFAGVNSNQPQHF	NA	NA	TRBV27	TRBJ1-5	17
TGTGCCAGCAGCCGCGGGGGAGGCACAGATACGCAGTATTTT	CASSRGGGTDTQYF	NA	TRBD2	TRBV7-3	TRBJ2-3	14
TGTGCCATCAGAACCGGGCCAAGCACAGATACGCAGTATTTT	CAIRTGPSTDTQYF	once	NA	TRBV10-3	TRBJ2-3	14
TGTGCCAGCACCCCGGGTGGTTCGCAAGCTTTCTTT	CASTPGGSQAFF	NA	NA	TRBV7-9	TRBJ1-1	12
TGTGCCAGCAGCTCGGGACTAGCGAACACCGGGGAGCTGTTTTTT	CASSSGLANTGELFF	NA	TRBD2	TRBV13	TRBJ2-2	15
TGCGCCAGCAGCATAGGCGGGGGGGCGGACGGCTACACCTTC	CASSIGGGADGYTF	NA	NA	TRBV5-1	TRBJ1-2	14
TGTGCCTGGAGTGAGGGTTTTCTCCAGCCCCAGCATTTT	CAWSEGFLQPQHF	once	NA	TRBV30	TRBJ1-5	13
TGCGCCAGCAGCCTCACAGGGGATAATGAAAAACTGTTTTTT	CASSLTGDNEKLFF	once	TRBD1	TRBV4-1	TRBJ1-4	14
TGCGCCAGCAGCCAAGAAAGGGAATTACCACCGAACGACGGGGAGCTGTTTTTT	CASSQERELPPNDGELFF	NA	NA	TRBV4-3	TRBJ2-2	18
TGTGCCAGCACCTCACCCGTCGGGGGGAGGACTGAAGCTTTCTTT	CASTSPVGGRTEAFF	NA	NA	TRBV7-9	TRBJ1-1	15
TGTGCCAGCAGCTTAAGGCTCTCAGGGGATGAAGCTTTCTTT	CASSLRLSGDEAFF	NA	NA	TRBV7-2	TRBJ1-1	14
TGCGCCAGCAGTCCAACCCTCGACAGGGGGAAATCGGAGGAGCAGTACTTC	CASSPTLDRGKSEEQYF	NA	TRBD1	TRBV4-3	TRBJ2-7	17
TGTGCCAGCAGCTTGGCCGTAGACAGGGCCTACGAGCAGTACTTC	CASSLAVDRAYEQYF	NA	TRBD1	TRBV5-6	TRBJ2-7	15
TGTGCCAGCAGCTTGGAAGGGGCTAGCTTACTCGGTGAGCAGTTCTTC	CASSLEGASLLGEQFF	NA	NA	TRBV5-8	TRBJ2-1	16
TGTGCCAGCAGTGCGGGACGGAGCTACGAGCAGTACTTC	CASSAGRSYEQYF	NA	NA	TRBV6-1	TRBJ2-7	13
TGTGCCAGCAGCAATCCGGGACAGGGGTCATGGCAGCCCCAGCATTTT	CASSNPGQGSWQPQHF	NA	TRBD1	TRBV7-2	TRBJ1-5	16
TGTGCCAGCAGCTTAGGTTTCACTGAAGCTTTCTTT	CASSLGFTEAFF	NA	NA	TRBV7-2	TRBJ1-1	12
TGCGCCAGCGGACAGAGCGGACAGGGGGCCTGGAACACTGAAGCTTTCTTT	CASGQSGQGAWNTEAFF	NA	TRBD1	TRBV4-1	TRBJ1-1	17
TGTGCCAGTTTGGGGCAGGAGGGGTTCTTTAACTATGGCTACACCTTC	CASLGQEGFFNYGYTF	NA	NA	TRBV2	TRBJ1-2	16
TGTGCCAGCAGCTCCCTCGTAGGTGCGGTCACTGAAGCTTTCTTT	CASSSLVGAVTEAFF	NA	NA	TRBV11-2	TRBJ1-1	15
TGCAGCGTTGAAGGGGTACTACCTTACTACAATGAGCAGTTCTTC	CSVEGVLPYYNEQFF	NA	NA	TRBV29-1	TRBJ2-1	15
TGTGCCGCTGAAGACAGGGGAATGAACACCGGGGAGCTGTTTTTT	CAAEDRGMNTGELFF	NA	TRBD1	TRBV10-3	TRBJ2-2	15
TGCGCCAGCAGCCTAACCGGGACAGGAGGCTACGAGCAGTACTTC	CASSLTGTGGYEQYF	once	TRBD1	TRBV4-3	TRBJ2-7	15
TGTGCCAGCACCTCGCCCGGGACAGGGCACCACAATGAGCAGTTCTTC	CASTSPGTGHHNEQFF	NA	TRBD1	TRBV28	TRBJ2-1	16
TGTGCCAGCAGCGAAGGACAGTCCCTGTTCACAGATACGCAGTATTTT	CASSEGQSLFTDTQYF	once	NA	TRBV7-3	TRBJ2-3	16
TGCGCCAGCAGCCAAGTCGGGGCCAATCAGCCCCAGCATTTT	CASSQVGANQPQHF	NA	NA	TRBV4-1	TRBJ1-5	14
TGTGCCAGCAGCTTAGGACAGGGGTTTGAAGCTTTCTTT	CASSLGQGFEAFF	NA	TRBD1	TRBV11-2	TRBJ1-1	13
TGTGCCAGCAGTGGGGACAGGGAAGAGCTGTTTTTT	CASSGDREELFF	NA	TRBD1	TRBV6-1	TRBJ2-2	12
TGTGCCAGCAGCGTTAGCGGGGTTAATGAGCAGTTCTTC	CASSVSGVNEQFF	NA	TRBD2	TRBV27	TRBJ2-1	13
TGTGCCAGTAGTATTACCAGTGGCTACGAGCAGTACTTC	CASSITSGYEQYF	NA	NA	TRBV19	TRBJ2-7	13
TGTGCCAGTAGTACAACCGGGACGGGGAATAAGCAGTTCTTC	CASSTTGTGNKQFF	NA	NA	TRBV19	TRBJ2-1	14